This TCR beta chain was captured by sequencing in a study of early T cells in non-severe SARS-CoV-2 infection. Via MiXCR, TCRdb re-called the 5' RACE reads, giving one row per CDR3 protein. The sample lists 85,000 to 90,000 distinct CDR3 sequences, under 15% seen once, with over 6.5% in the top ten. In germline, CDR1 is SGHRS, CDR2 YFSETQ. CDR3 length: 15 residues. V shed 5 bases and J shed 6 bases, with 18 bases lying between them. What was sequenced was whole blood. The sequence was obtained from an adult who was a healthcare worker with PCR-confirmed SARS-CoV-2 infection or an uninfected control (not recorded which). This chain uses TRBV5-1 with TRBJ2-1; TRBD1 might be the D (5 bases). The CDR3: CASRAIGAPGNEQFF. The CDR3 bases are TGCGCCAGCAGGGCGATAGGGGCCCCCGGCAATGAGCAGTTCTTC.